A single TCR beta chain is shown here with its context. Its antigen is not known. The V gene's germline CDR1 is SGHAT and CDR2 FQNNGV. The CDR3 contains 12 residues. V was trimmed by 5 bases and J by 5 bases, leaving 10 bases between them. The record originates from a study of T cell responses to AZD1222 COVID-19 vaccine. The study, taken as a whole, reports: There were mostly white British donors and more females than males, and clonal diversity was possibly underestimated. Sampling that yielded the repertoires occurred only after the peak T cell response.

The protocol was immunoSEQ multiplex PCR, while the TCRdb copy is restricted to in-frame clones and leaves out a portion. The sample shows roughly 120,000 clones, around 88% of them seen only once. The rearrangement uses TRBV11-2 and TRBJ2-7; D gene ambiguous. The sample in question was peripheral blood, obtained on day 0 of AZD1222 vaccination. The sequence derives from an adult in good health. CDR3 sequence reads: CASSPLAHEQYF. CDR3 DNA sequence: TGTGCCAGCAGCCCCTTAGCTCACGAGCAGTACTTC.